The clone carrying this T cell receptor (beta chain) has a count of ten or more. Its antigen is as yet unknown. This sample was taken from a study of CD8 T cells in ankylosing spondylitis. Broader study findings: Ankylosing spondylitis blood appeared to carry a characteristic TCR beta motif of roughly 8 highly homologous variants.

Making the TCR beta libraries involved quantitative 5'-RACE with molecular barcodes. TCRdb reprocessed the 5' RACE reads via MiXCR and lists one record per CDR3 protein. The sample carries 200,000 to 250,000 distinct CDR3 sequences, roughly a tenth recorded once. V lost 6 bases to trimming and J lost 1 base, with 16 bases between them. The CDR3 is 16 residues long. From germline, CDR1 is MNHEY and CDR2 SMNVEV (reference sequence). This clonotype originated in a male donor with ankylosing spondylitis or in good health (not recorded which). Sequencing input: blood, either unsorted or a sorted T cell fraction (not recorded which). The chain links TRBV27 to TRBJ2-1, with TRBD2 as a possible D gene (6 bases). As DNA, the CDR3 is TGTGCCAGCAGCTTTAGCGGTCTCAGGTCCTACAATGAGCAGTTCTTC. Translated, it gives CASSFSGLRSYNEQFF.